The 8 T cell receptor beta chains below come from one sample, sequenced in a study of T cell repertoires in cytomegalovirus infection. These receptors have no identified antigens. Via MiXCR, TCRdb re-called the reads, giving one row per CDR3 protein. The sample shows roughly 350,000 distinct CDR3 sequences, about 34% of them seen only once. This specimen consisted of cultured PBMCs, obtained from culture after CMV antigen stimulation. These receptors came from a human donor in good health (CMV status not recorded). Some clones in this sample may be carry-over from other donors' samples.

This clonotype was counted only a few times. The CDR3 protein is CATSDLQTSGIVEQFF. The CDR3 region has the DNA TGTGCCACCAGTGATTTGCAGACTAGCGGGATCGTTGAGCAGTTCTTC. V is TRBV24-1 and J is TRBJ2-1; 11 nucleotides line up with TRBD2. The CDR3 is made up of 16 amino acids. J gave up 9 bases and V 0 bases, and 6 bases lay outside the gene matches. Germline assignment: CDR1 KGHDR and CDR2 SFDVKD.

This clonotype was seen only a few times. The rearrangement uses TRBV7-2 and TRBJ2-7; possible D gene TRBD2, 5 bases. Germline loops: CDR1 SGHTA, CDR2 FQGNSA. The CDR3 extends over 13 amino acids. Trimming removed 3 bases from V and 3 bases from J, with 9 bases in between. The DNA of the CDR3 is TGTGCCAGCAGCTTCACGGGGTTCTACGAGCAGTACGTC. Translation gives CASSFTGFYEQYV.

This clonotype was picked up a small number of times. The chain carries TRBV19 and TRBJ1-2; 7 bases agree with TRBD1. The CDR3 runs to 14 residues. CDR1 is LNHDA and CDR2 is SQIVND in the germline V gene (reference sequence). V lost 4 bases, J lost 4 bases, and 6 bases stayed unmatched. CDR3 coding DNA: TGTGCCAGTAGTACCGGGACAGATCCCTATGGCTACACCTTC. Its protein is CASSTGTDPYGYTF. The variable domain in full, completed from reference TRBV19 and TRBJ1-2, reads DGGITQSPKYLFRKEGQNVTLSCEQNLNHDAMYWYRQDPGQGLRLIYYSQIVNDFQKGDIAEGYSVSREKKESFPLTVTSAQKNPTAFYLCASSTGTDPYGYTFGSGTRLTVV.

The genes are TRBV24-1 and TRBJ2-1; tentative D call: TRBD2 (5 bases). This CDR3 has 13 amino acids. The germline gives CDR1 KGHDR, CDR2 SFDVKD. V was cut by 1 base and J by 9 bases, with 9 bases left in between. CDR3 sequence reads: CATSDFGESEQFF. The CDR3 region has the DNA TGTGCCACCAGTGATTTCGGGGAGAGTGAGCAGTTCTTC.

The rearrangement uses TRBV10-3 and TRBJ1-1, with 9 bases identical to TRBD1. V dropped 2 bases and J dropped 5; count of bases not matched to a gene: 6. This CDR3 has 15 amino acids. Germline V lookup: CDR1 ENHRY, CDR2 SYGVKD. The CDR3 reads CAISEKDRGWTEAFF. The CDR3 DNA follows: TGTGCCATCAGTGAGAAGGACAGGGGATGGACTGAAGCTTTCTTT.

CDR3: CASSRDRDTYEQYF. Written as DNA, the CDR3 is TGTGCCAGCAGCCGCGACCGGGACACCTACGAGCAGTACTTC. The chain carries TRBV7-2 and TRBJ2-7, with D perhaps matching TRBD1 (6 bases). CDR3 size: 14 residues. Trimming stripped 5 bases from V and 2 bases from J, with 13 bases between. Germline V gives CDR1 SGHTA, CDR2 FQGNSA.

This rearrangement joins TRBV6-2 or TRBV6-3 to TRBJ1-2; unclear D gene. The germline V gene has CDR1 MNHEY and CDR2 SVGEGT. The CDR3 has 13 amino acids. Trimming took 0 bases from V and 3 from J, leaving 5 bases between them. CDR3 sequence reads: CASSYSEYYGYTF. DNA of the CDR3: TGTGCCAGCAGTTACTCAGAATACTATGGCTACACCTTC.

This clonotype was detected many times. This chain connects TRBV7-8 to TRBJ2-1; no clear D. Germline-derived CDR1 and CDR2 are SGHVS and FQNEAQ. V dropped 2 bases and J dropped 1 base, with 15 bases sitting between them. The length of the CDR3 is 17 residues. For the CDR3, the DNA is TGTGCCAGCAGCTTAAACGTTCTGGCGGTATCCTACAATGAGCAGTTCTTC. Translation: CASSLNVLAVSYNEQFF.